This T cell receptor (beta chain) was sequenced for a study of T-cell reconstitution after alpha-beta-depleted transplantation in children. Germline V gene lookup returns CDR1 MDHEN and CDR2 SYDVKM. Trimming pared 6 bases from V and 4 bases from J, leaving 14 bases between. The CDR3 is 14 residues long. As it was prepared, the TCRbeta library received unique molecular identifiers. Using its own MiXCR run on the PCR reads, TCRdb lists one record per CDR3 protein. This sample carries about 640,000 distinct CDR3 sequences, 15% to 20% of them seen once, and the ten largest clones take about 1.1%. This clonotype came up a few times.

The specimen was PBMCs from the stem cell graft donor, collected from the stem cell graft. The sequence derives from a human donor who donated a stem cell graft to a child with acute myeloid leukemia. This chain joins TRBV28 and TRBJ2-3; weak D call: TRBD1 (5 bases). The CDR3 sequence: CASSRATASDTQYF. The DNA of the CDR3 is TGTGCCAGCAGCAGGGCGACAGCCTCAGATACGCAGTATTTT.